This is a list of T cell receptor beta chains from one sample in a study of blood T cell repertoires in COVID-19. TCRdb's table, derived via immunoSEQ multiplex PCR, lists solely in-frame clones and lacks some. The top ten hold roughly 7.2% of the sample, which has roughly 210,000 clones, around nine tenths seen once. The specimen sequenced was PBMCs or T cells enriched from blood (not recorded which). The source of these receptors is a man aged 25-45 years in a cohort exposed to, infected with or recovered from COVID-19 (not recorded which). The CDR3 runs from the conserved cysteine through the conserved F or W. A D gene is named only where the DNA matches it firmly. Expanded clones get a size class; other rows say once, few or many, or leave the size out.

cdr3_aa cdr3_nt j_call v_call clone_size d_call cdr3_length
CASSSGHLQETQYF TGTGCCAGCAGTTCGGGACACCTACAAGAGACCCAGTACTTC TRBJ2-5 TRBV6-5 . . 14
CASSITPRSGNTIYF TGTGCCAGTAGTATCACCCCGAGGTCTGGAAACACCATATATTTT TRBJ1-3 TRBV19 . . 15
CASSIQGAYEQYF TGTGCCAGCAGCATACAGGGGGCCTACGAGCAGTACTTC TRBJ2-7 TRBV5-4 . TRBD1 13
CASSFTGGLYNNEQFF TGTGCCAGCAGCTTCACAGGGGGCTTATACAACAATGAGCAGTTCTTC TRBJ2-1 TRBV7-2 once TRBD1 16
CASSMGQGDYEQYF TGTGCCAGTAGTATGGGACAGGGGGACTACGAGCAGTACTTC TRBJ2-7 TRBV19 . TRBD1 14
CASSKVKGLYGYTF TGTGCCAGCAGCAAAGTCAAGGGGCTCTATGGCTACACCTTC TRBJ1-2 TRBV21-1 . . 14
CASSPWEQLNQPQHF TGTGCCAGCAGCCCTTGGGAGCAGCTCAATCAGCCCCAGCATTTT TRBJ1-5 TRBV5-5 . . 15
CASSRDRRLREGTYEQYF TGTGCCAGCAGTCGCGACAGGCGGCTGAGAGAGGGAACCTACGAGCAGTACTTC TRBJ2-7 TRBV6-6 few . 18
CSVPGTGWDGYTF TGCAGCGTGCCCGGGACAGGGTGGGATGGCTACACCTTC TRBJ1-2 TRBV29-1 . TRBD1 13
CASSFTGMNTEAFF TGCGCCAGCAGCTTTACAGGGATGAACACTGAAGCTTTCTTT TRBJ1-1 TRBV5-1 few . 14
CASMGRSTSTNEKLFF TGTGCCAGTATGGGCCGATCCACCTCAACTAATGAAAAACTGTTTTTT TRBJ1-4 TRBV19 . . 16
CASSNPGQIKNIQYF TGTGCCAGCAGTAACCCGGGACAGATAAAAAACATTCAGTACTTC TRBJ2-4 TRBV28 . TRBD1 15
CASSTVQGANEKLFF TGCGCCAGCAGCACCGTCCAGGGGGCTAATGAAAAACTGTTTTTT TRBJ1-4 TRBV5-1 . TRBD1 15
CASSAAGAGVNSPLHF TGTGCCAGCAGCGCCGCAGGGGCAGGTGTGAATTCACCCCTCCACTTT TRBJ1-6 TRBV7-8 . . 16
CASSSNRDRGSVQFF TGTGCCAGCAGCTCGAACCGGGACAGGGGCAGCGTGCAGTTCTTC TRBJ2-1 TRBV7-3 . TRBD1 15
CASSVEPRPYSYEQYF TGTGCCAGCAGCGTAGAGCCGCGGCCCTACTCCTACGAGCAGTACTTC TRBJ2-7 TRBV9 . . 16
CASSPSDISGEQYF TGTGCCAGCAGCCCATCAGACATATCGGGGGAGCAGTACTTC TRBJ2-7 TRBV4-2 . . 14
CASSLSSGRITDTQYF TGTGCCAGCAGTTTAAGTAGCGGGAGGATAACAGATACGCAGTATTTT TRBJ2-3 TRBV28 . TRBD2 16
CASSQDIQGQAFF TGTGCCAGCAGCCAAGATATACAGGGCCAAGCTTTCTTT TRBJ1-1 TRBV14 . . 13
CASARRYAYEQYF TGTGCCAGCGCTCGCCGGTATGCCTACGAGCAGTACTTC TRBJ2-7 TRBV6-5 . . 13
CASSLPGGFEAFF TGTGCCAGCAGCTTACCCGGAGGGTTTGAAGCTTTCTTT TRBJ1-1 TRBV7-2 once . 13
CSVRYSGRAVNEQFF TGCAGCGTTCGCTATAGCGGGAGGGCCGTAAATGAGCAGTTCTTC TRBJ2-1 TRBV29-1 . TRBD2 15
CASSLYQETQYF TGTGCCAGCAGCTTATATCAAGAGACCCAGTACTTC TRBJ2-5 TRBV7-2 once . 12
CASSQGSGTGANVLTF TGTGCCAGCAGCCAAGGCTCAGGGACTGGGGCCAACGTCCTGACTTTC TRBJ2-6 TRBV3-1/TRBV3-2 once . 16
CASSHVRGQGAEKLFF TGTGCCAGCAGTCACGTAAGGGGACAGGGTGCTGAAAAACTGTTTTTT TRBJ1-4 TRBV27 . TRBD1 16
CASSPGLAGAREQYF TGTGCCAGCAGCCCGGGACTAGCGGGAGCCCGCGAGCAGTACTTC TRBJ2-7 TRBV7-9 . TRBD2 15
CASRGRGYEQYF TGTGCCAGCAGGGGGAGGGGGTACGAGCAGTACTTC TRBJ2-7 TRBV5-4 . . 12
CASSKIRDRGYNEQFF TGTGCCAGCAGCAAAATTCGGGACAGGGGCTACAATGAGCAGTTCTTC TRBJ2-1 TRBV21-1 few . 16
CASSYSRWDSGNTIYF TGTGCCAGCAGTTACTCGAGGTGGGACAGTGGAAACACCATATATTTT TRBJ1-3 TRBV6-5 . TRBD1 16
CASSRLAGVDNEQFF TGCGCCAGCAGCCGACTAGCGGGAGTAGACAATGAGCAGTTCTTC TRBJ2-1 TRBV5-1 . TRBD2 15
CASSLVFNREDEQFF TGTGCCAGCAGCTTAGTCTTTAATCGGGAGGATGAGCAGTTCTTC TRBJ2-1 TRBV11-2 . TRBD2 15
CASSRDSYNEQFF TGTGCCAGTAGCCGGGACAGCTACAATGAGCAGTTCTTC TRBJ2-1 TRBV19 . TRBD1 13
CASSAILAHYEQYF TGTGCCAGCAGTGCCATCCTAGCTCATTACGAGCAGTACTTC TRBJ2-7 TRBV28 . . 14
CASSRGRDRGNEQFF TGTGCCAGCAGCCGAGGCCGGGACAGGGGCAATGAGCAGTTCTTC TRBJ2-1 TRBV7-3 . TRBD1 15
CASFSGGYTGELFF TGTGCCAGTTTTAGCGGGGGTTACACCGGGGAGCTGTTTTTT TRBJ2-2 TRBV7-3 . TRBD2 14
CASSFRVNTEAFF TGTGCCAGCAGTTTCAGGGTGAACACTGAAGCTTTCTTT TRBJ1-1 TRBV12-3/TRBV12-4 . . 13
CASSSGGTVLYGYTF TGTGCCAGCAGTTCAGGAGGGACAGTTCTCTATGGCTACACCTTC TRBJ1-2 TRBV28 once TRBD1 15
CASITGTGGPQYF TGTGCCAGCATTACCGGGACAGGGGGCCCCCAGTACTTC TRBJ2-5 TRBV2 . TRBD1 13
CASSFVSRDEQFF TGTGCCAGCAGCTTCGTCAGTCGGGATGAGCAGTTCTTC TRBJ2-1 TRBV7-9 . . 13
CASSLSGPQPQHF TGTGCCAGCAGTTTAAGTGGCCCTCAGCCCCAGCATTTT TRBJ1-5 TRBV27 . . 13
CASSLYPGAYGYTF TGCGCCAGCAGCTTGTATCCAGGGGCCTATGGCTACACCTTC TRBJ1-2 TRBV5-1 . . 14
CASSVGQGVEQYF TGCGCCAGCAGTGTGGGACAGGGAGTCGAGCAGTACTTC TRBJ2-7 TRBV10-1 . TRBD1 13
CATSSGQGGNYGYTF TGTGCCACCAGTAGTGGCCAAGGGGGAAACTATGGCTACACCTTC TRBJ1-2 TRBV15 . . 15
CASSPQGRVTEAFF TGTGCCAGCAGCCCCCAGGGGAGGGTCACTGAAGCTTTCTTT TRBJ1-1 TRBV9 . . 14
CATPPGQGRSGSYEQYF TGCGCCACCCCCCCCGGACAGGGGAGGTCTGGCTCCTACGAGCAGTACTTC TRBJ2-7 TRBV10-1 . TRBD1 17
CASSYEGQPQHF TGTGCCAGCAGTTACGAGGGTCAGCCCCAGCATTTT TRBJ1-5 TRBV6-2/TRBV6-3 . . 12
CAISDVSGKNEAFF TGTGCCATCAGTGATGTATCGGGGAAGAATGAAGCTTTCTTT TRBJ1-1 TRBV10-3 . . 14
CASRNGLVVDEQFF TGTGCCAGCAGGAACGGACTAGTTGTGGATGAGCAGTTCTTC TRBJ2-1 TRBV6-5 . TRBD2 14
CASSLATGADTQYF TGCGCCAGCAGCTTGGCCACCGGGGCAGATACGCAGTATTTT TRBJ2-3 TRBV5-1 . . 14
CASSSRGGASYEQYF TGTGCCAGCAGTTCTAGGGGGGGCGCATCCTACGAGCAGTACTTC TRBJ2-7 TRBV28 . . 15
CASSVGGTHNTEAFF TGTGCCAGCAGCGTAGGTGGGACACATAACACTGAAGCTTTCTTT TRBJ1-1 TRBV9 . . 15
CASSYSGASLYNEQFF TGTGCCAGCAGTTACTCGGGGGCATCCCTCTACAATGAGCAGTTCTTC TRBJ2-1 TRBV6-2/TRBV6-3 . . 16
CSVVSRNEQFF TGCAGCGTTGTTTCTAGAAATGAGCAGTTCTTC TRBJ2-1 TRBV29-1 once . 11
CASSVPGQGPTEAFF TGTGCCAGCAGTGTCCCGGGACAGGGGCCGACTGAAGCTTTCTTT TRBJ1-1 TRBV28 . TRBD1 15